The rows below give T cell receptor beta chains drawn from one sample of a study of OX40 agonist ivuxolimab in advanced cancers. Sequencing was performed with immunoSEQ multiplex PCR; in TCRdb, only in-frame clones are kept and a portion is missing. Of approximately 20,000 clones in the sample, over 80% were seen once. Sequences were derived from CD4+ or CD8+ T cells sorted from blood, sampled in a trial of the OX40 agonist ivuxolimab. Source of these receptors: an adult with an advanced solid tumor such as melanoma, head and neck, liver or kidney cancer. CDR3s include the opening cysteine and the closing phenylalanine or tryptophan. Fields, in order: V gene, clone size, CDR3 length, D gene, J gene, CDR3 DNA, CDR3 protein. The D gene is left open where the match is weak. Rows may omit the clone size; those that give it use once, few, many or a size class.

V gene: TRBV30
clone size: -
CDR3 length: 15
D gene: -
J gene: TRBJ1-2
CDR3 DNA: TGTGCCTGGAGTGAACCCCGAGGGGGAAACTATGGCTACACCTTC
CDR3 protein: CAWSEPRGGNYGYTF

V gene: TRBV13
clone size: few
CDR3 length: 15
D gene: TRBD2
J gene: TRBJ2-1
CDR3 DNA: TGTGCCAGCAGCTTAGAGGGCGGGGGGGCCACGTCTCAGTTCTTC
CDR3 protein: CASSLEGGGATSQFF

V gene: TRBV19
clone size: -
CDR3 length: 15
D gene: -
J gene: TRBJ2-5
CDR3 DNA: TGTGCCAGTAGTGGTTGGTTGGGGGGTACGGAGACCCAGTACTTC
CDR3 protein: CASSGWLGGTETQYF

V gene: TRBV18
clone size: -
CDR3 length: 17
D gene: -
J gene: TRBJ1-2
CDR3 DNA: TGTGCCAGCTCACCAGCTGAAGGGACGGATTATAACTATGGCTACACCTTC
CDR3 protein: CASSPAEGTDYNYGYTF

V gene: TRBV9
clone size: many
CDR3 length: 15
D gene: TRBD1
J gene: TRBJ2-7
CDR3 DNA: TGTGCCAGCAGCGCCGGACAGGCACGCTCCTACGAGCAGTACTTC
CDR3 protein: CASSAGQARSYEQYF

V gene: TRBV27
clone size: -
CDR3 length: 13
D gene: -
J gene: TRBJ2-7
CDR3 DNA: TGTGCCAGCAGTTTTGGGGGTGTCAACGAGCAGTACTTC
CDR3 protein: CASSFGGVNEQYF

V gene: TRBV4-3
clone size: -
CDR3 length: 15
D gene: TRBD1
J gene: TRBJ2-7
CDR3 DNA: TGCGCCAGCAGCCCAGGACAGGGGAGCTCCTACGAGCAGTACTTC
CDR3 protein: CASSPGQGSSYEQYF

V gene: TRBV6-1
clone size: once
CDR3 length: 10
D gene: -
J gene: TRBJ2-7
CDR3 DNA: TGTGCCAGCAGTGCCGGCGAGCAGTACTTC
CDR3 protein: CASSAGEQYF

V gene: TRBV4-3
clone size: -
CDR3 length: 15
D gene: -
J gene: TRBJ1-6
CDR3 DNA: TGCGCCAGCAGCCAAGATCGAGGGTGGGATTCACCCCTCCACTTT
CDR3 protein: CASSQDRGWDSPLHF

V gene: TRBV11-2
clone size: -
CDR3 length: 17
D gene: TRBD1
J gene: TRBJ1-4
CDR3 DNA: TGTGCCAGCAGGACAGGGTCCCGCCTTGCAACTAATGAAAAACTGTTTTTT
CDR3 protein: CASRTGSRLATNEKLFF

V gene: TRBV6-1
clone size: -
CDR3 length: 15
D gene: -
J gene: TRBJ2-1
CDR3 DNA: TGTGCCAGCAGTCCCCCGAAAGGCCCCTACAATGAGCAGTTCTTC
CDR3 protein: CASSPPKGPYNEQFF

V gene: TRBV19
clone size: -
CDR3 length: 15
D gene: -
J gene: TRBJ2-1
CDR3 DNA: TGTGCCAGTAGTCAAGGACAGTACTACAACAATGAGCAGTTCTTC
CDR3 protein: CASSQGQYYNNEQFF

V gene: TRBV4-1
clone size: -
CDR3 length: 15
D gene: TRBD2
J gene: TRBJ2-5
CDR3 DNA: TGCGCCAGCAGCCAGAGACTAGCAACAGGCGAGACCCAGTACTTC
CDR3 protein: CASSQRLATGETQYF

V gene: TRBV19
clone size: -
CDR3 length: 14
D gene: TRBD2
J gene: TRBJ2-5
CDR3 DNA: TGTGCCACCCCGGCAGTGCGGGGGGAAGAGACCCAGTACTTC
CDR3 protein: CATPAVRGEETQYF

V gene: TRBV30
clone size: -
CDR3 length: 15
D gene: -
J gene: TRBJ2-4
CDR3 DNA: TGTGCCTGGAGCGCCGGCCCCCTGGACAAAAACATTCAGTACTTC
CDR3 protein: CAWSAGPLDKNIQYF

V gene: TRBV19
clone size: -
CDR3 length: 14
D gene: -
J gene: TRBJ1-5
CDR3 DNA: TGTGCCAGTAGTATTTGGGGGCCCAATCAGCCCCAGCATTTT
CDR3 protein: CASSIWGPNQPQHF

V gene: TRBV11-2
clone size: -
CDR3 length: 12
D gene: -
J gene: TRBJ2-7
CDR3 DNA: TGTGCCAGCAGCTTAGGGGACTACGAGCAGTACTTC
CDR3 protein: CASSLGDYEQYF

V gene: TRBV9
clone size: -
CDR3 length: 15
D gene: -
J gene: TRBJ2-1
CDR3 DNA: TGTGCCACCAGCCCTGACGGGGGACCCCACAATGAGCAGTTCTTC
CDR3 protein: CATSPDGGPHNEQFF

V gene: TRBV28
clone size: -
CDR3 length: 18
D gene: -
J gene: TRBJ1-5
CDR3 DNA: TGTGCCAGCAGTCCACCCGGCGGGGAGGTATATAGCAATCAGCCCCAGCATTTT
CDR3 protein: CASSPPGGEVYSNQPQHF

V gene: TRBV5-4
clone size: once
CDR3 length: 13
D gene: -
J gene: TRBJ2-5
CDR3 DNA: TGTGCCAGCAGCTCCCGGACGGAGTTTACCCAGTACTTC
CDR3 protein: CASSSRTEFTQYF

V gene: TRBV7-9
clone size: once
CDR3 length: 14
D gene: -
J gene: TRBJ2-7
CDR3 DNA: TGTGCCAGCAGCTTAGTGGGGGCTGCCTACGAGCAGTACTTC
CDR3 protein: CASSLVGAAYEQYF

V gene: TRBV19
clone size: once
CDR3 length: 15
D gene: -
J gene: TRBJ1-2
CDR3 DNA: TGTGCCAGTAGTAACACAGGGTTATGGAACTATGGCTACACCTTC
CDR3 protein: CASSNTGLWNYGYTF

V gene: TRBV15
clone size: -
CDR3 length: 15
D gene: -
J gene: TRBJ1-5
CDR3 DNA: TGTGCCACCAGGGCGGGAATCTTGTTGAATCAGCCCCAGCATTTT
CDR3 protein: CATRAGILLNQPQHF

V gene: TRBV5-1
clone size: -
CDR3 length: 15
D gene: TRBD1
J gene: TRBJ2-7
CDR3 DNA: TGCGCCAGCAGCTTGCTTCGGACAGGGTCCTACGAGCAGTACTTC
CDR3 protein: CASSLLRTGSYEQYF

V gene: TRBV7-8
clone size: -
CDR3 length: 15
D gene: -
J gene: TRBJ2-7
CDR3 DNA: TGTGCCAGCAGCCTAGACGCAGGGAGTATGTACGAGCAGTACTTC
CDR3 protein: CASSLDAGSMYEQYF

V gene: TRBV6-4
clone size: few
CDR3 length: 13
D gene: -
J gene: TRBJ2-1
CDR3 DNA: TGTGCCAGCAGTGACTCAGGAAGGGATGAGCAGTTCTTC
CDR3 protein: CASSDSGRDEQFF